What follows are 10 T cell receptor beta chains derived from one specimen sequenced in a study of T cells in Graves' hyperthyroidism and ophthalmopathy. Amplification targeted TCR beta CDR3 regions from RNA transcripts. Using the HTBI primer set, a first-round RT-PCR was run on the TCR CDR3. TCRdb re-derived calls from the multiplex PCR reads in MiXCR, one entry per CDR3 protein. Of about 520,000 distinct CDR3 sequences listed, about a fifth are singletons. The sequenced sample consisted of blood. Receptor source: a young man with Graves' hyperthyroidism.

This clonotype occurred many times. V is TRBV6-5 and J is TRBJ1-1; 7 bases agree with TRBD1. CDR3 length equals 14 residues. V shed 4 bases, J shed 4 bases, and the junction held 6 bases outside the gene matches. Germline CDR1 and CDR2: MNHEY and SVGAGI. CDR3 residues: CASSSLTGITEAFF. DNA of the CDR3: TGTGCCAGCAGTTCCTTGACAGGGATCACTGAAGCTTTCTTT.

CDR3 in amino acids: CASSPPAGGQETQYF. The CDR3 DNA reads as TGTGCCAGCAGTCCCCCAGCGGGGGGACAAGAGACCCAGTACTTC. This chain uses TRBV12-3 or TRBV12-4 with TRBJ2-5, with 9 bases matching TRBD2. Losses at the gene ends were 5 bases for V and 2 bases for J; bases not matched to a gene: 6. The CDR3 runs to 15 residues.

The chain uses TRBV28 and TRBJ2-5; 10 bases are a match to TRBD2. Trimming cost V 7 bases and J 1 base; bases outside gene matches: 12. Germline V lookup: CDR1 MDHEN, CDR2 SYDVKM. This CDR3 is 17 amino acids long. The DNA of the CDR3 is TGTGCCAGCAATCTAGGTCTAGCGGGGGTAACCCAAGAGACCCAGTACTTC. Translated: CASNLGLAGVTQETQYF.

This clonotype appeared many times. The rearrangement uses TRBV2 and TRBJ1-2; D may be TRBD1 (6 bases). The CDR3 spans 13 residues. Germline V gene sequence: CDR1 SNHLY, CDR2 FYNNEI. Trimming cost V 3 bases and J 5 bases, with 10 bases left between them. The CDR3: CASSDRGIYGYTF. The CDR3 DNA is TGTGCCAGCAGTGACAGGGGAATATATGGCTACACCTTC.

This clonotype was observed a handful of times. The chain links TRBV19 to TRBJ1-5; 9 bases line up with TRBD1. The CDR3 covers 15 residues. CDR1 and CDR2 (germline): LNHDA, SQIVND (reference sequence). V trimming: 6 bases; J trimming: 0 bases; junction bases outside the gene matches: 3. The CDR3 DNA reads as TGTGCCAGTAGGACAGGGGGTAATAGCAATCAGCCCCAGCATTTT. Protein sequence: CASRTGGNSNQPQHF. Combining the CDR3 with reference TRBV19 and TRBJ1-5 gives the whole variable domain DGGITQSPKYLFRKEGQNVTLSCEQNLNHDAMYWYRQDPGQGLRLIYYSQIVNDFQKGDIAEGYSVSREKKESFPLTVTSAQKNPTAFYLCASRTGGNSNQPQHFGDGTRLSIL.

This clonotype was seen many times. This rearrangement joins TRBV6-5 to TRBJ1-1, with no clear D. In germline, CDR1 is MNHEY, CDR2 SVGAGI. V was cut by 4 bases and J by 3 bases, with 6 bases left in between. The CDR3 extends over 12 amino acids. This CDR3 reads CASSLLYTEAFF. The CDR3 DNA sequence: TGTGCCAGCAGTTTACTGTACACTGAAGCTTTCTTT.

The chain couples TRBV20-1 to TRBJ2-7; TRBD1 or TRBD2 may be the D gene (6 bases each). The CDR3 is 15 residues long. V gave up 0 bases and J gave up 7 bases, with 19 bases separating them. Germline V gene sequence: CDR1 DFQATT, CDR2 SNEGSKA (reference sequence). CDR3: CSARDGPRGGLEQYF. CDR3 sequence (DNA): TGCAGTGCTAGAGATGGGCCGAGAGGGGGGCTGGAGCAGTACTTC.

In this sample, this clonotype turned up many times. The chain carries TRBV7-2 and TRBJ2-5, with 14 bases fitting TRBD2. From germline, CDR1 is SGHTA and CDR2 FQGNSA. J gave up 5 bases and V 8 bases, and 7 bases lay outside the gene matches. The CDR3 has 15 amino acids. CDR3 DNA: TGTGCCAGCCGACTAGCGGGGGGGTCCTGGGAGACCCAGTACTTC. Encoded protein: CASRLAGGSWETQYF.

This clonotype was observed at least ten times. The chain employs TRBV20-1 and TRBJ1-1; D is uncertain. V was shortened by 6 bases and J by 5 bases, with 22 bases between the two germline ends. Germline values: CDR1 DFQATT, CDR2 SNEGSKA (reference sequence). The CDR3 runs 15 residues. As DNA, the CDR3 is TGCAGTGCCCCCCGGCGGGCCCTCCGGTGGACTGAAGCTTTCTTT. This sequence encodes CSAPRRALRWTEAFF.

DNA of the CDR3: TGTGCCAGCAGTTGGACAGGAGGGAATTCACCCCTCCACTTT. Amino acid sequence: CASSWTGGNSPLHF. This chain joins TRBV27 and TRBJ1-6; 7 bases line up with TRBD1. The ends lost 4 bases at V and 7 bases at J; junction bases unmatched: 4. Germline CDR1 and CDR2: MNHEY and SMNVEV (reference sequence). This CDR3 spans 14 amino acids.